The sequence of this T cell receptor (beta chain) was determined in a study of metastatic and nonmetastatic thyroid tumors. Study-wide context: Across peripheral blood and tumor or nodule tissue samples taken from malignant and benign thyroid patients, the repertoires were compared with one another.

This clone has ten or more counts. As yet, its antigen is unknown. Broader study findings: A significant increase in TCR beta diversity was reportedly seen in malignant thyroid tumors relative to benign nodules, in blood and tumor.

Authors' processing steps: Clinicopathological groups differed in CDR3, with these differences serving to build a distant-metastasis classifier for papillary thyroid cancer. TCRdb reanalyzed the PCR reads via MiXCR. These V and J calls originate from TCRdb's pipeline instead of the authors' own analysis. Among more than 40,000 clones listed, roughly 15% were seen once. The CDR3 totals 16 residues. Germline CDR1 SGHDN, CDR2 FVKESK. The V end was cut by 5 bases, the J end by 7 bases, with 21 bases between. Nobody among the patients had been given any treatment before thyroid surgery. The receptor's source is a female donor with papillary thyroid cancer or a benign thyroid nodule (not recorded which). Some clones in this sample may be carry-over from other donors' samples. V gene TRBV14 combines with J gene TRBJ2-1; D call uncertain. Sequencing was carried out using blood. The CDR3, as DNA: TGTGCCAGCAGCTGGCCCGGTCAAGGGAACAGAAATGAGCAGTTCTTC. Encoded protein: CASSWPGQGNRNEQFF.